The rows below give T cell receptor beta chains drawn from one sample of a study of blood T cell repertoires in COVID-19. Clones were sequenced by immunoSEQ multiplex PCR, and TCRdb holds only the in-frame ones, with some missing. Here the sample spans roughly 220,000 clones, around four fifths being singletons. Sequencing used peripheral blood. The source is a woman in her sixties or seventies who had recovered from COVID-19. CDR3s include the opening cysteine and the closing phenylalanine or tryptophan. A D gene is named only where the DNA matches it firmly. Expanded clones get a size class; other rows say once, few or many, or leave the size out.

TRBJ2-5,NA,TRBV11-3,NA,TGTGCCAGCAGCTTAGATGGCCAAGAACAAGAGACCCAGTACTTC,CASSLDGQEQETQYF
TRBJ2-2,NA,TRBV5-6,NA,TGTGCCAGCAGCTTGGGGCAGGGGCCCGGGGAGCTGTTTTTT,CASSLGQGPGELFF
TRBJ1-2,NA,TRBV14,NA,TGTGCCAGCCAGGTCTCGGTGGGCTATGGCTACACCTTC,CASQVSVGYGYTF
TRBJ2-3,TRBD2,TRBV7-2,NA,TGTGCCAGCAGCTTACGCGTAGCGGGGCCCACAGATACGCAGTATTTT,CASSLRVAGPTDTQYF
TRBJ1-1,NA,TRBV29-1,NA,TGCAGCGCGAGCGGGACACCCGACACTGAAGCTTTCTTT,CSASGTPDTEAFF
TRBJ2-1,TRBD2,TRBV2,NA,TGTGCCAGCAAAGAGGAGCGGGGGCTCTCCTACAATGAGCAGTTCTTC,CASKEERGLSYNEQFF
TRBJ2-1,TRBD2,TRBV5-6,NA,TGTGCCAGCAGCTTTAGCGGGGGAAGCTACAATGAGCAGTTCTTC,CASSFSGGSYNEQFF
TRBJ2-1,TRBD2,TRBV27,NA,TGTGCCAGCAGTAAGACTAGCGGGGGGGCGGAGGAGCAGTTCTTC,CASSKTSGGAEEQFF
TRBJ1-3,NA,TRBV19,NA,TGTGCCAGTATGTACGGGAACTCTGGAAACACCATATATTTT,CASMYGNSGNTIYF
TRBJ1-3,TRBD1,TRBV7-8,once,TGTGCCAGCAGCTTAGCTTGGCAGGGGGCTGGAAACACCATATATTTT,CASSLAWQGAGNTIYF
TRBJ1-3,NA,TRBV6-5,NA,TGTGCTACTCGGGGTCACTCTGGAAACACCATATATTTT,CATRGHSGNTIYF
TRBJ1-4,NA,TRBV27,NA,TGTGCCAGCAGTCTCACAGGTAGCTTGAATGAAAAACTGTTTTTT,CASSLTGSLNEKLFF
TRBJ1-1,TRBD1,TRBV19,NA,TGTGCCAGTACCCAGGGGGACGCTGAAGCTTTCTTT,CASTQGDAEAFF
TRBJ2-5,TRBD1,TRBV18,NA,TGTGCCAGCTCCCCACAGGGGATGCCGAGGAAGACCCAGTACTTC,CASSPQGMPRKTQYF
TRBJ2-5,TRBD1,TRBV7-8,NA,TGTGCCAGCAGCTTCGGGACAGGGGGCCAAGAGACCCAGTACTTC,CASSFGTGGQETQYF
TRBJ2-1,TRBD2,TRBV6-2/TRBV6-3,NA,TGTGCCAGCAGTTACTCGGGACTAGCTGTCAATGAGCAGTTCTTC,CASSYSGLAVNEQFF
TRBJ1-2,NA,TRBV5-1,NA,TGCGCCAGCAGCTTGGTACAGGGTGGCTATGGCTACACCTTC,CASSLVQGGYGYTF
TRBJ1-4,NA,TRBV5-4,NA,TGTGCCAGCAGCCGGGGGGGGATAACTAATGAAAAACTGTTTTTT,CASSRGGITNEKLFF
TRBJ2-5,TRBD2,TRBV5-4,NA,TGTGCCAGCAGCTCCGGGGTAGCGGGGATACAAGAGACCCAGTACTTC,CASSSGVAGIQETQYF
TRBJ2-2,NA,TRBV6-2/TRBV6-3,NA,TGTGCCAGCAGTAGACTACAGGGGGGGACCGGGGAGCTGTTTTTT,CASSRLQGGTGELFF
TRBJ2-7,TRBD1,TRBV11-2,once,TGTGCCAGCAGCTTAGGACAGGGTCCCTACGAGCAGTACTTC,CASSLGQGPYEQYF
TRBJ2-1,NA,TRBV7-2,NA,TGTGCCAGCAGCTTAACAGGACCATTAGGCAATGAGCAGTTCTTC,CASSLTGPLGNEQFF
TRBJ2-7,TRBD1,TRBV4-1,NA,TGCGCCAGCAGCCCAGCGGGCAGGGGGCGCGAGCAGTACTTC,CASSPAGRGREQYF
TRBJ2-2,NA,TRBV7-2,NA,TGTGCCAGCAGCTCGGGGTTATATGGCGGGGAGCTGTTTTTT,CASSSGLYGGELFF
TRBJ2-2,NA,TRBV11-2,NA,TGTGCCACCGGAGGGACCACCGGGGAGCTGTTTTTT,CATGGTTGELFF
TRBJ2-6,TRBD1,TRBV19,NA,TGTGCCAGTACCCCCGGGACAGGGATCTCTGGGGCCAACGTCCTGACTTTC,CASTPGTGISGANVLTF
TRBJ2-4,TRBD2,TRBV27,NA,TGTGCCAGCACCTCTCTAGGGAGGGAAAACATTCAGTACTTC,CASTSLGRENIQYF
TRBJ2-1,TRBD2,TRBV5-5,NA,TGTGCCAGCAGCTTGGCCATACAAGTCTGGGGGGGTTACAATGAGCAGTTCTTC,CASSLAIQVWGGYNEQFF
TRBJ2-1,TRBD2,TRBV9,NA,TGTGCCAGCAGCGGAACTAGCGGGGGACCCAACAATGAGCAGTTCTTC,CASSGTSGGPNNEQFF